One sample yielded the 8 T cell receptor beta chains listed below, sequenced in a study of shared clonotypes between healthy human individuals. The data were produced by immunoSEQ multiplex PCR, yet TCRdb's version contains in-frame clones alone and is incomplete. The sample lists around 1.5 million clones; under 99% were seen once. Sequencing used naive CD4+ T cells sorted from blood. Subset specified: CD45RA+ positively selected. The receptor source for this set is a man aged 30-40 years in good health.

This rearrangement joins TRBV14 to TRBJ2-7; TRBD1 might be the D (6 bases). The V end lost 5 bases, the J end lost 6 bases, and 23 bases lay between the germline ends. The CDR3 is 16 residues long. CDR1 is SGHDN and CDR2 is FVKESK in the germline V gene. The CDR3 loop reads CASSTTYRVSLGEQYF. Written as DNA, the CDR3 is TGTGCCAGCAGCACCACGTACAGGGTCAGCTTGGGCGAGCAGTACTTC.

The CDR3 here is CASNLYNYGYTF. CDR3 DNA sequence: TGTGCCAGCAATTTGTATAACTATGGCTACACCTTC. The J gene is TRBJ1-2, the V gene TRBV2; no firm D call. CDR1 SNHLY and CDR2 FYNNEI come from the germline V gene. The CDR3 runs to 12 residues. Trimming pared 7 bases from V and 1 base from J, leaving 7 bases between.

V usage is TRBV6-5 and J usage is TRBJ2-3; a possible D gene is TRBD2 (5 bases). CDR1 and CDR2 from the germline V gene are MNHEY and SVGAGI. V lost 4 bases and J 4 bases, leaving 12 bases between the germline ends. The CDR3 is 14 residues long. CDR3: CASSWEIPPDTQYF. The CDR3 DNA reads TGTGCCAGCAGTTGGGAGATCCCCCCAGATACGCAGTATTTT.

The chain combines TRBV29-1 with TRBJ2-3, with D perhaps matching TRBD2 (6 bases). The CDR3 totals 15 residues. The V gene's germline CDR1 is SQVTM and CDR2 ANQGSEA. Between the trimmed V and J ends, which lost 7 bases and 1 base, there was a span of 18 bases. CDR3 sequence: CSGGRRDSGTDTQYF. The CDR3 coding sequence is TGCAGCGGAGGACGCCGGGACTCAGGCACAGATACGCAGTATTTT.

This rearrangement joins TRBV25-1 to TRBJ2-1; the D gene is possibly TRBD1 (6 bases). V lost 3 bases and J 12 bases, leaving 15 bases between the germline ends. CDR1 MGHDK and CDR2 SYGVNS come from the germline V gene. CDR3 length: 13 residues. CDR3 in DNA: TGTGCCAGCAGTGACCAACAGGGCCGGGGGCAGTTCTTC. Translating it yields CASSDQQGRGQFF.

The chain recombines TRBV14 with TRBJ2-7, with a tentative D call TRBD1 (5 bases). In germline, CDR1 is SGHDN, CDR2 FVKESK. V gave up 1 base and J gave up 4 bases, with 14 bases separating them. This CDR3 region has 15 residues. CDR3 in DNA: TGTGCCAGCAGCCAAGGTCCAGGGATGGGGTACGAGCAGTACTTC. It is translated as CASSQGPGMGYEQYF.

To note about this clone: The sample has other DNA sequences that encode this CDR3 too. The CDR3 loop is CASSLLGTGELFF. The DNA of the CDR3 is TGTGCCAGCAGTTTATTAGGAACCGGGGAGCTGTTTTTT. The chain joins TRBV28 to TRBJ2-2; no reliable D call. The CDR3 length is 13 residues. V was clipped by 1 base and J by 5 bases, with 5 bases between them. In germline, CDR1 is MDHEN, CDR2 SYDVKM.

V is TRBV28 and J is TRBJ1-2; D gene uncertain. V was clipped by 7 bases and J by 1 base, with 13 bases between them. The CDR3 extends over 14 amino acids. CDR1 and CDR2 from the germline V gene are MDHEN and SYDVKM. CDR3 in amino acids: CASNRKNNNYGYTF. The CDR3 coding sequence is TGTGCCAGCAATAGGAAAAACAATAACTATGGCTACACCTTC.